Shown below are 8 T cell receptor beta chains from a single sample sequenced in a study of T-cell reconstitution after alpha-beta-depleted transplantation in children. Library preparation (for TCRbeta) was performed with unique molecular identifiers. A single record per CDR3 protein comes from TCRdb applying MiXCR to the PCR reads. Among around 17,000 distinct CDR3 sequences listed, approximately 5.3% were seen once. The source material was PBMCs, sampled before TCRalphabeta/CD19-depleted stem cell transplant. The receptor source for this set is a boy aged 10-17 years with acute lymphoblastic leukemia, due to receive a stem cell transplant.

Many counts were recorded for this clonotype. The chain has TRBV28 and TRBJ2-1, with a tentative D call TRBD1 (5 bases). Trimming shortened V by 6 bases and J by 6 bases, and 15 bases separated the two germline ends. Looked up from germline, CDR1 is MDHEN and CDR2 is SYDVKM. The CDR3 consists of 14 residues. The CDR3 here is CASRNGGTGNEQFF. The CDR3, as DNA: TGTGCCAGCAGGAATGGTGGAACAGGCAATGAGCAGTTCTTC.

This clonotype was seen repeatedly, ten times or more. V usage is TRBV28 and J usage is TRBJ1-2, with D maybe TRBD1 (6 bases). Deletions cut 6 bases from V and 2 bases from J, with 10 bases between. There are 13 residues in the CDR3. Germline values: CDR1 MDHEN, CDR2 SYDVKM. CDR3 nucleotide sequence: TGTGCCAGCAGCCGCGGACAGAACTATGGCTACACCTTC. Its protein product is CASSRGQNYGYTF.

There are many counts of this clonotype. This rearrangement joins TRBV23-1 to TRBJ1-2, with D uncertain. TRBV23-1 is known as an ORF, though its function is uncertain. This CDR3 is 18 amino acids long. V lost 2 bases, J lost 4 bases, and 23 bases lay in between. In DNA form, the CDR3 reads TGCGCCAGCAGTCAACCGAACATCGACATTCTAACTTCCTATGGCTACACCTTC. Its translation is CASSQPNIDILTSYGYTF.

This chain connects TRBV6-5 to TRBJ2-3, with TRBD2 matching 7 bases. The CDR3 is 15 amino acids. V shed 6 bases and J 4 bases; nucleotides not matched to a gene: 10. CDR1 is MNHEY and CDR2 is SVGAGI in the germline V gene. CDR3 DNA sequence: TGTGCCAGCAGCCCCACGGGGGGAGCCTCAGATACGCAGTATTTT. This encodes CASSPTGGASDTQYF.

This clonotype has at least ten counts. One junction end disagrees with the germline gene, perhaps due to a read error. This sequence joins TRBV7-6 and TRBJ2-1; no clear D gene. This CDR3 has 11 residues. From germline, CDR1 is SGHVS and CDR2 FNYEAQ. The CDR3: CASSIANEQFF. The DNA of the CDR3 is TGTGCCAGCAGCATAGCCAATGAGCAGTTCTTC.

This clonotype has a count of ten or more. The chain carries TRBV4-1 and TRBJ1-1; tentative D call: TRBD1 (6 bases). Trimming shortened V by 7 bases and J by 0 bases, and 15 bases separated the two germline ends. The CDR3 contains 15 residues. CDR1 and CDR2 from the germline V gene are MGHRA and YSYEKL. CDR3 sequence reads: CASKGESGVNTEAFF. CDR3 bases: TGCGCCAGCAAGGGGGAGTCCGGGGTGAACACTGAAGCTTTCTTT.

Judged by abundance, this clonotype is medium-sized. This chain joins TRBV12-3 or TRBV12-4 and TRBJ2-2, with 9 bases that match TRBD1. The CDR3 loop spans 15 amino acids. V dropped 5 bases and J dropped 6; count of bases not matched to a gene: 7. The CDR3 sequence is CASSPGDRVAGELFF. The CDR3 DNA sequence: TGTGCCAGCAGTCCAGGGGACAGGGTAGCCGGGGAGCTGTTTTTT.

This clonotype has a count of ten or more. This chain uses TRBV5-5 with TRBJ1-5; TRBD1 matches 9 bases. The CDR3 loop spans 15 amino acids. Germline V gene data show CDR1 as SGHKS and CDR2 as YYEKEE (reference sequence). V lost 3 bases, J lost 9 bases, and 10 bases stayed unmatched. This CDR3 reads CASSSSGTGPRPQHF. CDR3 DNA: TGTGCCAGCAGCTCGTCCGGGACAGGGCCCCGGCCCCAGCATTTT.